The TCR delta chain described here comes from a study of gamma-delta chains in newborns, infants, children. Study overall: Microbial exposure reportedly drives polyclonal innate γδ T cell expansion after birth.

TCRdb called clones from the reads again using CATT. The data show fewer than 6,000 delta-chain clones, with approximately 17% seen just once and more than 4.5% held by the top ten. In the case of this clone: One end of the junction is discordant with germline, which a read error may explain.

This CDR3 spans 18 amino acids. Germline CDR1 GEAIGNYY, CDR2 EKD. The sequenced sample was blood. The V call is TRDV2, the J call TRDJ1; 9 bases align to TRDD3. The TCR sequence derives from a child who was a newborn, infant or young child, either healthy, febrile or measles-vaccinated (not recorded which). In DNA form, the CDR3 reads TGTGCCCGTGACCCCGTCGGTACTGGGGGACCCTACACCGATAAACTCACCTTT. Residues: CARDPVGTGGPYTDKLTF.